The 3 T cell receptor beta chains below all came from one sample that was sequenced in a study of blood T cell repertoires in COVID-19. Data came from immunoSEQ multiplex PCR; TCRdb stores just in-frame clones and leaves some out. The sample comprises some 70,000 clones, 79% of which are singletons, and about 6% rests with the top ten. Sequencing used peripheral blood. The receptors originated from a woman aged 55-75 years with acute or convalescent COVID-19.

V is TRBV18 and J is TRBJ2-7; maybe TRBD1 (8 bases). The CDR3 loop spans 15 amino acids. Germline CDR1 is KGHSH and CDR2 is LQKENI. The ends were cut back, 3 bases at V and 2 bases at J, with 14 bases in the middle. CDR3 protein: CASSPDRGLTYEQYF. The CDR3 nucleotides are TGTGCCAGCTCACCCGACAGGGGACTAACCTACGAGCAGTACTTC.

Only one count was recorded for this clone. This rearrangement joins TRBV28 to TRBJ2-2; D perhaps matches TRBD1 (7 bases). The CDR3 is 15 amino acids. V was trimmed by 2 bases and J by 4 bases, leaving 11 bases between them. Per germline, CDR1 MDHEN and CDR2 SYDVKM. The CDR3 loop is CASSLKQGGTGELFF. CDR3 DNA: TGTGCCAGCAGTTTAAAGCAGGGGGGCACCGGGGAGCTGTTTTTT.

The chain is built from TRBV14 and TRBJ1-2; no clear D gene. There are 13 residues in the CDR3. V was clipped by 1 base and J by 8 bases, with 11 bases between them. Germline assignment: CDR1 SGHDN and CDR2 FVKESK. The CDR3 DNA sequence: TGTGCCAGCAGCCAAGGTCGCCTCCGGGGCTACACCTTC. Encoded protein: CASSQGRLRGYTF.